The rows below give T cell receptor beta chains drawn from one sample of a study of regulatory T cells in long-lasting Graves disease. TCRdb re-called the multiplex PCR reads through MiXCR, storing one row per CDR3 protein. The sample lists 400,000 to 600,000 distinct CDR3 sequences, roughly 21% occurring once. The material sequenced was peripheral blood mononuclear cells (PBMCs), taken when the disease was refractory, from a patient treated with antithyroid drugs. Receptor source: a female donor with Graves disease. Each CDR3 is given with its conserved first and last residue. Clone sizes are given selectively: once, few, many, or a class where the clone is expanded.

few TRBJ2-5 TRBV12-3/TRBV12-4 CASSFGRRIQETQYF
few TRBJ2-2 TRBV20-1 CSAHPYGGGARSAGELFF
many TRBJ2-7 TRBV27 CASSLDSTYEQYF
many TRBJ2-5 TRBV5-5 CASSLWGEETQYF
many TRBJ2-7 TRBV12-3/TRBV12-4 CASSPTGSYEQYF
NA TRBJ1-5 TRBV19 CASSPGHQPQHF
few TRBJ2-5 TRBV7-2 CASRPPGGRETQYF
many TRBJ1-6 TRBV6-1 CAIRRGYNSPLHF
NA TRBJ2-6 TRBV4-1 CASSLPTSGVLGANVLTF
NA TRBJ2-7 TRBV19 CASSIFDSGPYEQYF
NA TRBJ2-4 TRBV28 CASSLGSNIQYF
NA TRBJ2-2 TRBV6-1 CASSSRTSGSWAGELFF
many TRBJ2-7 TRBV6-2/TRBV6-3 CASSEWQEQYF
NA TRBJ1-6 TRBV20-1 CSARGAWNSPLHF
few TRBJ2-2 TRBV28 CASSLNALAVTGELFF
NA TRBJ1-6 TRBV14 CASSQGVRTPLHF
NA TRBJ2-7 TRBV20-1 CSARVFVSSYEQYF
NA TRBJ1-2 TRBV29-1 CSVGHQYGYTF
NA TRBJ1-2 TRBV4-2 CASSEETTRSGYTF
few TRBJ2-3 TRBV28 CASSFGVGWEGPLQYF
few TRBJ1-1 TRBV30 CAWSVAPNTEAFF
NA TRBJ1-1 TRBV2 CASIPGQGADTEAFF
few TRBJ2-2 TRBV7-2 CASSSTGGADTGELFF
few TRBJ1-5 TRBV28 CASSFTIGLSNQPQHF
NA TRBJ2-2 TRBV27 CASSSLALGELFF
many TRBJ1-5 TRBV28 CASGSWDQPQHF
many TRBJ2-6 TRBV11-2 CACSASGTAGANVLTF
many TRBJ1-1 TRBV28 CAISQDSMNTEAFF
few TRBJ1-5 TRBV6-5 CASSYSRIVEQPQHF
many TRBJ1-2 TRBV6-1 CASSLFSPPGYTF
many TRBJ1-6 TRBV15 CATSRIGYTSLRNSPLHF
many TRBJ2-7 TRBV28 CASTSPGSLYEQYF
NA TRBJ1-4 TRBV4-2 CASSQVYIRNEKLFF
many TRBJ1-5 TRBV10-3 CAIKRGLDQPQHF
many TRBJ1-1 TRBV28 CASKNTEAFF
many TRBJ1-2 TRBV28 CASSFVDRGKYGYTF
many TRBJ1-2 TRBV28 CASNMLSGHYGYTF
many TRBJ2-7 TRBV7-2 CASSPWTSGGYEQYF
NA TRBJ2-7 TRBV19 CASSWTGFPYEQYF
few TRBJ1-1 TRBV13 CASSLGALDTAFF
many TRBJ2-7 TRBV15 CATSREGREQYF
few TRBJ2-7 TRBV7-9 CASSLSTEVEQYF
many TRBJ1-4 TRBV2 CASNKGAGLEKLFF
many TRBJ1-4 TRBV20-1 CSAPPSQGAGKLFF
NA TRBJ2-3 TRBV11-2 CASSDDTDTQYF
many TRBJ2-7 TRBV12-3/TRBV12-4 CASSVTSGSYEQYF
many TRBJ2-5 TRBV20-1 CSARVGRADETQYF